Following are 23 T cell receptor beta chains from one sample sequenced in a study of regulatory T cells in long-lasting Graves disease. Arm-PCR with iRepertoire HTBI primers amplified the CDR3 regions for these TCR beta libraries. TCRdb independently ran MiXCR on the multiplex PCR reads; one entry per CDR3 protein. Of about 350,000 distinct CDR3 sequences listed, 15% to 20% are singletons. As to time point: newly diagnosed GD, antithyroid drugs for less than 3 months. After RNA was extracted from PBMCs, the TCR library was made from it. This sample was shared with a second study, whose subject was T cells in Graves' hyperthyroidism and ophthalmopathy.

This specimen was peripheral blood mononuclear cells (PBMCs), taken at new diagnosis, from a patient treated with antithyroid drugs. These receptor sequences come from a woman aged 18 to 35 with Graves disease.

The chain recombines TRBV7-3 with TRBJ2-7; 9 nucleotides match TRBD2. The CDR3 extends over 15 amino acids. Looked up from germline, CDR1 is SGHTA and CDR2 is FQGTGA. V shed 2 bases, J shed 3 bases, and the junction held 5 bases outside the gene matches. In DNA, the CDR3 is TGTGCCAGCAGCTTAGGAGCGGGGGGACGCTACGAGCAGTACTTC. Protein sequence: CASSLGAGGRYEQYF.

This clonotype has a handful of counts. The rearrangement links TRBV25-1 to TRBJ2-2; D is uncertain. Germline loops: CDR1 MGHDK, CDR2 SYGVNS. Deletions cut 6 bases from V and 0 bases from J, with 11 bases between. The CDR3 has 15 residues. As DNA, the CDR3 is TGTGCCAGCAGAAGTCAGGATACGAACACCGGGGAGCTGTTTTTT. It encodes CASRSQDTNTGELFF.

This clonotype was recorded at least ten times. J is TRBJ2-3 and V is TRBV5-1, with D maybe TRBD2 (5 bases). The CDR3 covers 16 residues. Deletions cut 0 bases from V and 1 base from J, with 12 bases between. Germline V gives CDR1 SGHRS, CDR2 YFSETQ. The CDR3 sequence: CASSLAGGFGTDTQYF. The CDR3, as DNA: TGCGCCAGCAGCTTGGCCGGAGGATTTGGCACAGATACGCAGTATTTT.

The V gene is TRBV29-1, the J gene TRBJ2-7, with D possibly matching TRBD2 (5 bases). Between the trimmed V and J ends, which lost 7 bases and 3 bases, there was a span of 7 bases. Looked up from germline, CDR1 is SQVTM and CDR2 is ANQGSEA. The CDR3 totals 10 residues. CDR3 protein: CSAGDYEQYF. Here the CDR3 DNA reads TGCAGCGCCGGGGACTACGAGCAGTACTTC.

This clonotype was seen repeatedly, ten times or more. The V gene is TRBV2, the J gene TRBJ2-4; TRBD2 might be the D (5 bases). The CDR3 covers 16 residues. Trimming took off 2 bases at V and 3 bases at J, with 14 bases between the two ends. In germline, CDR1 is SNHLY, CDR2 FYNNEI. The CDR3 nucleotides read TGTGCCAGCAGTGAAAGGACCTCCCGGGGCAAAAACATTCAGTACTTC. It codes for CASSERTSRGKNIQYF.

This clonotype showed up many times. The chain recombines TRBV20-1 with TRBJ2-3; D might be TRBD1 or TRBD2, each matching 5 bases. Germline V lookup: CDR1 DFQATT, CDR2 SNEGSKA (reference sequence). V was trimmed by 8 bases and J by 1 base, leaving 13 bases between them. This CDR3 region has 13 residues. The CDR3 sequence is CSLNGDRTDTQYF. CDR3 DNA sequence: TGCAGTCTTAACGGGGACCGCACAGATACGCAGTATTTT.

Of note for this clonotype: A much larger clone lies one base from this, so it may be a read error. The chain is built from TRBV6-9 and TRBJ2-7; 8 bases map to TRBD1. This CDR3 comprises 15 residues. Germline V gives CDR1 MNHGY, CDR2 SVAAGI. DNA for the CDR3: TGTGGCAGCAGTTTCCTATCGACAGGGGTGAGCGAGCAGTACTTC. It is translated as CGSSFLSTGVSEQYF.

V is TRBV5-5 and J is TRBJ2-7, with TRBD2 identical over 8 bases. Germline lookup yields CDR1 SGHKS and CDR2 YYEKEE (reference sequence). V trimming: 1 base; J trimming: 0 bases; junction bases outside the gene matches: 12. There are 18 residues in the CDR3. CDR3 sequence: CASSLRDLSGTRSYEQYF. The CDR3 DNA is TGTGCCAGCAGCTTGCGGGACCTTAGCGGGACCCGCTCCTACGAGCAGTACTTC.

This clonotype was recorded many times. The chain carries TRBV5-1 and TRBJ2-1, with TRBD2 matching over 9 bases. In germline, CDR1 is SGHRS, CDR2 YFSETQ. The CDR3 loop spans 16 amino acids. The junction had 11 bases not matched to a gene; V was cut back by 3 bases and J by 7 bases. The DNA for the CDR3 is TGCGCCAGCAGCTGGGGGTCGACTAGCGGCCCAAATGAGCAGTTCTTC. Protein: CASSWGSTSGPNEQFF.

This clonotype has a count of ten or more. The genes are TRBV5-1 and TRBJ2-1, with a tentative D call TRBD2 (6 bases). V lost 0 bases to trimming and J lost 4 bases, with 14 bases between them. The CDR3 is 16 amino acids. Looked up from germline, CDR1 is SGHRS and CDR2 is YFSETQ. DNA for the CDR3: TGCGCCAGCAGCTTGGGGGTCGGCGGGATGTACAATGAGCAGTTCTTC. Its translation: CASSLGVGGMYNEQFF.

CDR3 nucleotides: TGTGCCAGCAGTCCAATAAGGGGGTCGAGGACCGGGAAGTTTTTT. The encoded protein is CASSPIRGSRTGKFF. This chain links TRBV28 with TRBJ1-4; D may be TRBD1 (6 bases). This CDR3 spans 15 amino acids. The V end was cut by 5 bases, the J end by 16 bases, with 26 bases between. CDR1 is MDHEN, CDR2 SYDVKM, per germline. The full variable domain, completed using reference TRBV28 and TRBJ1-4, is DVKVTQSSRYLVKRTGEKVFLECVQDMDHENMFWYRQDPGLGLRLIYFSYDVKMKEKGDIPEGYSVSREKKERFSLILESASTNQTSMYLCASSPIRGSRTGKFFGSGTQLSVL.

This clonotype was detected ten times or more. CDR3 bases: TGTGCCAGCAGTGATGTCCAGGGGAAAAGCTCCTACGAGCAGTACTTC. Its protein product is CASSDVQGKSSYEQYF. This rearrangement joins TRBV7-9 to TRBJ2-7; TRBD1 might be the D (6 bases). Between the trimmed V and J ends, which lost 6 bases and 0 bases, there was a span of 18 bases. There are 16 residues in the CDR3. Germline CDR1 SEHNR, CDR2 FQNEAQ (reference sequence).

The rearrangement joins TRBV2 to TRBJ2-3, with TRBD2 matching 11 bases. Germline trimming cut 6 bases from V and 0 bases from J; bases unmatched to any gene: 5. The CDR3 consists of 16 residues. In germline, CDR1 is SNHLY, CDR2 FYNNEI. DNA for the CDR3: TGTGCCAGCAGGGCGGGACTAGCGGTGAGCACAGATACGCAGTATTTT. Translating gives CASRAGLAVSTDTQYF.

This sequence joins TRBV28 and TRBJ1-2; D is undetermined. Trimming took 1 base from V and 6 from J, leaving 9 bases between them. CDR3 length: 13 residues. Germline V gene data show CDR1 as MDHEN and CDR2 as SYDVKM. The CDR3 loop reads CASSLYGGDGYTF. CDR3 DNA sequence: TGTGCCAGCAGTTTATATGGCGGGGATGGCTACACCTTC.

J is TRBJ2-7 and V is TRBV19; TRBD2 matches 13 bases. The V gene's germline CDR1 is LNHDA and CDR2 SQIVND (reference sequence). V shed 5 bases and J 5 bases; nucleotides not matched to a gene: 3. The CDR3 length is 14 residues. CDR3 nucleotides: TGTGCCAGTAGTGGACTAGCGGGAGTGGACGAGCAGTACTTC. Translated, it gives CASSGLAGVDEQYF.

This rearrangement joins TRBV6-1 to TRBJ1-4; TRBD1 might be the D (5 bases). V dropped 8 bases and J dropped 6 bases, with 13 bases sitting between them. The V gene's germline CDR1 is MNHNS and CDR2 SASEGT. This CDR3 comprises 13 residues. DNA for the CDR3: TGTGCCAGCGGCTCTTCGGGGGATGAAAAACTGTTTTTT. It yields the protein CASGSSGDEKLFF.

This chain uses TRBV7-6 with TRBJ2-1; D is possibly TRBD1 (6 bases). Germline V gene data show CDR1 as SGHVS and CDR2 as FNYEAQ. The length of the CDR3 is 16 residues. Trimming left V 3 bases short and J 10 bases short, with 22 bases between. The CDR3 DNA reads as TGTGCCAGCAGCTTGAGGGGGAACACTTACTCGGGGGAGCAGTTCTTC. Protein product: CASSLRGNTYSGEQFF.

This clonotype was counted ten times or more. The gene calls are TRBV2 and TRBJ1-1; 7 nucleotides line up with TRBD1. The trim removed 7 bases at V and 1 base at J, leaving 3 bases unmatched. CDR3 length: 13 residues. Germline V gives CDR1 SNHLY, CDR2 FYNNEI. For the CDR3, the DNA is TGTGCCAGCAAGGGGGCGGGGAACACTGAAGCTTTCTTT. This translates into CASKGAGNTEAFF.

This clonotype was seen ten or more times. J is TRBJ1-5 and V is TRBV28; D remains unclear. The CDR3 is made up of 15 amino acids. Germline V CDR1 and CDR2: MDHEN, SYDVKM. Trimming removed 6 bases at V and 0 bases at J, with 12 bases between. DNA for the CDR3: TGTGCCAGCAGCCACCCTACAGATAGCAATCAGCCCCAGCATTTT. Translating it yields CASSHPTDSNQPQHF.

This clonotype came up a few times. The chain employs TRBV10-3 and TRBJ2-7, with a possible D match to TRBD2 (5 bases). The V gene lost 6 bases and the J gene lost 2 bases, with 8 bases spanning the gap. Germline V lookup: CDR1 ENHRY, CDR2 SYGVKD. The CDR3 length is 12 residues. Here the CDR3 DNA reads TGTGCCATCAGGGACTTCGCCTACGAGCAGTACTTC. Encoded protein: CAIRDFAYEQYF.

The CDR3 here is CASGPGSQETQYF. The CDR3 region has the DNA TGTGCCAGCGGACCGGGATCGCAAGAGACCCAGTACTTC. The chain has TRBV3-1 and TRBJ2-5; D may be TRBD2 (5 bases). This CDR3 is built from 13 residues. Trimming cost V 8 bases and J 2 bases, with 12 bases left between them. Germline loops: CDR1 LGHDT, CDR2 YNNKEL (reference sequence).

This clonotype has at least ten counts. The V call is TRBV11-2, the J call TRBJ2-7; TRBD2 aligns across 12 bases. Germline CDR1 SGHAT, CDR2 FQNNGV. This CDR3 has 15 amino acids. Trimming cost V 4 bases and J 7 bases; bases outside gene matches: 8. The CDR3: CASSYDLAGGREQYF. In DNA form, the CDR3 reads TGTGCCAGCAGCTACGACCTAGCGGGGGGGCGGGAGCAGTACTTC.

This clonotype has ten or more counts. The chain is built from TRBV24-1 and TRBJ2-7, with a weak D call TRBD1 (5 bases). The CDR3 is 14 amino acids. Trimming removed 5 bases at V and 0 bases at J, with 10 bases between. Germline CDR1 KGHDR, CDR2 SFDVKD. In DNA, the CDR3 is TGTGCCACCAGTGTGGGGCCATTCTCCTACGAGCAGTACTTC. Its translation: CATSVGPFSYEQYF.